This note documents a single TCR beta chain sequence. These data belong to a study of blood T cell repertoires in COVID-19. About the study: Acute and convalescent COVID-19 samples came from the United States, Italy and Spain. PBMCs, B-cell-depleted T cells, or T cells were the source of the cDNA or gDNA that made up the material.

Assay used: immunoSEQ multiplex PCR; TCRdb lists only in-frame clones, some missing. Among about 250,000 clones listed, around 84% were seen once. Assignments of participants to cohorts depended upon their own reported clinical history. The sequence came from a man younger than 35 who had recovered from COVID-19. The sequenced material came from PBMCs or T cells enriched from blood (not recorded which).

Here the CDR3 DNA reads TGCGCCAGCAGCGCAGGGGGCGTGATGGCCGGGGAGCTGTTTTTT. It is translated as CASSAGGVMAGELFF. The chain uses TRBV5-1 and TRBJ2-2; 8 bases match TRBD1. This CDR3 region has 15 residues. V dropped 4 bases and J dropped 6; count of bases not matched to a gene: 8. Germline V lookup: CDR1 SGHRS, CDR2 YFSETQ.